The rows below give T cell receptor beta chains drawn from one sample of a study of cytomegalovirus exposure and HLA in healthy donors. Sequencing was performed with immunoSEQ multiplex PCR; in TCRdb, only in-frame clones are kept and a portion is missing. The profile shows around 170,000 clones, around 78% of them singletons. Sequenced material: PBMCs. These receptors came from a man aged 18-30 years in good health and CMV-seronegative. Both conserved end residues are part of each CDR3. A D gene is named only where the DNA matches it firmly. Rows give clone size only sometimes, using once, few, many, or a class for an expanded clone.

j_call clone_size v_call d_call cdr3_nt cdr3_aa
TRBJ2-6 - TRBV5-6 - TGTGCCAGCAGCTTTAGGGGGGGGATTACCCTCTCTGGGGCCAACGTCCTGACTTTC CASSFRGGITLSGANVLTF
TRBJ1-2 few TRBV5-1 TRBD1 TGCGCCAGCAGCTCGGGACAGGGGGACTATGGCTACACCTTC CASSSGQGDYGYTF
TRBJ2-7 - TRBV5-1 TRBD2 TGCGCCAGCAGCTTCCCTAGCGGGGGGGCGCGGGAGCAGTACTTC CASSFPSGGAREQYF
TRBJ2-5 - TRBV30 TRBD2 TGTGCCTGGAGGGGAGCGGGGGGGTCGGCGCCCCAGTACTTC CAWRGAGGSAPQYF
TRBJ1-2 - TRBV7-2 - TGTGCCAGCAGCCAACAGGCTGGTGGCTACACCTTC CASSQQAGGYTF
TRBJ2-3 - TRBV6-6 TRBD1 TGTGCCAGCAGTGCACAGGGGTCCGGCACAGATACGCAGTATTTT CASSAQGSGTDTQYF
TRBJ2-5 - TRBV15 TRBD1 TGTGCCACCAGCAGAGAGCTTGGACAGGGTGGGGAGACCCAGTACTTC CATSRELGQGGETQYF
TRBJ1-4 - TRBV7-9 TRBD1 TGTGCCAGCGGAGACCGGGACAGGCCCTTAGAGCTGTTTTTT CASGDRDRPLELFF
TRBJ1-1 - TRBV19 TRBD1 TGTGCCAGTGGTACACAGGGGGCTTACACTGAAGCTTTCTTT CASGTQGAYTEAFF
TRBJ2-3 - TRBV5-1 TRBD2 TGCGCCAGCAGCTTGGTTGGCGGGGGGGCGAATACGCAGTATTTT CASSLVGGGANTQYF
TRBJ2-2 - TRBV6-4 TRBD2 TGTGCCAGCAGTCTCTCTAGCGGGGGAACCGGGGAGCTGTTTTTT CASSLSSGGTGELFF
TRBJ1-5 - TRBV7-9 TRBD1 TGTGCCAGCAGTTTGACGGGACAGGGGGATCAGCCCCAGCATTTT CASSLTGQGDQPQHF
TRBJ1-5 - TRBV7-2 TRBD1 TGTGCCAGCAGCTTAACGGGACAGGAAAATCAGCCCCAGCATTTT CASSLTGQENQPQHF
TRBJ2-5 - TRBV6-5 - TGTGCCAGCAGGGCCCAAGGCGGGACCCAGTACTTC CASRAQGGTQYF
TRBJ2-1 - TRBV18 - TGTGCCAGCTCACCGGACATAAATTACAATGAGCAGTTCTTC CASSPDINYNEQFF
TRBJ1-1 - TRBV7-3 TRBD1 TGTGCCAGCAGCTTAAGGGGCAGGGGGCACACTGAAGCTTTCTTT CASSLRGRGHTEAFF
TRBJ2-7 - TRBV6-6 - TGTGCCAGCAGCGGGGTCTCCTACGAGCAGTACTTC CASSGVSYEQYF
TRBJ1-6 once TRBV19 - TGTGCCAGTAGTACGCTGATGACACCCGCACCCCTCCACTTT CASSTLMTPAPLHF